The 13 T cell receptor beta chains below come from one sample, sequenced in a study of shared clonotypes between healthy human individuals. Generated by immunoSEQ multiplex PCR, the TCRdb table keeps only in-frame clones and is missing some. The sample contains about 710,000 clones, just under 75% of which appear only once. Sequenced material: memory CD4+ T cells sorted from blood. Subset defined: CD45RA-negative fraction. The receptors stem from a woman aged 25 to 39 in good health.

The chain is built from TRBV5-1 and TRBJ2-7; TRBD2 is a possible D gene (5 bases). V was trimmed by 2 bases and J by 0 bases, leaving 12 bases between them. Per germline, CDR1 SGHRS and CDR2 YFSETQ. This CDR3 region has 15 residues. The CDR3 loop is CASSFVSGGSYEQYF. The CDR3 DNA sequence: TGCGCCAGCAGCTTCGTGAGCGGCGGCTCCTACGAGCAGTACTTC.

This clone came up many times. The rearrangement uses TRBV18 and TRBJ1-1; 7 bases line up with TRBD1. Germline CDR1 reads KGHSH; CDR2 reads LQKENI. The CDR3 length is 14 residues. The V gene end was trimmed by 4 bases and the J gene end by 1 base; junction bases not matched to a gene: 3. This CDR3 is CASSRQGANTEAFF. The CDR3 region has the DNA TGTGCCAGCTCACGACAGGGAGCGAACACTGAAGCTTTCTTT.

The V gene is TRBV11-2, the J gene TRBJ1-5; D unresolved. V lost 0 bases and J 4 bases, leaving 10 bases between the germline ends. Germline CDR1 is SGHAT and CDR2 is FQNNGV. The CDR3 is 15 residues long. The CDR3 DNA follows: TGTGCCAGCAGCTTAGAGGGCAGGAGAAATCAGCCCCAGCATTTT. Its translation: CASSLEGRRNQPQHF.

The chain recombines TRBV6-1 with TRBJ2-5; 9 bases are a match to TRBD1. V lost 6 bases and J lost 5; bases outside the gene matches: 7. The CDR3 loop spans 14 amino acids. Germline V CDR1 and CDR2: MNHNS, SASEGT. DNA of the CDR3: TGTGCCAGCAGGCGGACCGACAGGGGGGAGACCCAGTACTTC. Its translation is CASRRTDRGETQYF.

A few counts support this clone. The chain employs TRBV7-8 and TRBJ2-5; 8 positions match TRBD2. Germline assignment: CDR1 SGHVS and CDR2 FQNEAQ. Unmatched junction bases numbered 5, after V lost 3 bases and J lost 5 bases. CDR3 size: 14 residues. This CDR3 is CASSFPGTSETQYF. The DNA of the CDR3 is TGTGCCAGCAGCTTCCCCGGGACTAGTGAGACCCAGTACTTC.

V usage is TRBV5-4 and J usage is TRBJ2-2, with TRBD1 identical over 7 bases. J was trimmed by 3 bases and V by 4 bases; bases with no gene match: 6. This CDR3 is built from 15 residues. The germline gives CDR1 SGHNT, CDR2 YYREEE (reference sequence). The CDR3 bases are TGTGCCAGCAGCCCTGACAGGGACGACACCGGGGAGCTGTTTTTT. Encoded protein: CASSPDRDDTGELFF.

This chain connects TRBV25-1 to TRBJ2-5, with 8 bases aligning to TRBD1. V dropped 3 bases and J dropped 4; count of bases not matched to a gene: 7. Germline CDR1 reads MGHDK; CDR2 reads SYGVNS. This CDR3 comprises 15 residues. The CDR3 sequence: CASSDDRGVGETQYF. The CDR3 nucleotides are TGTGCCAGCAGTGACGACAGGGGCGTTGGAGAGACCCAGTACTTC.

The genes are TRBV28 and TRBJ1-1, with D hard to call. This CDR3 is built from 14 residues. The germline CDR1 and CDR2 sequences are MDHEN and SYDVKM. V lost 8 bases to trimming and J lost 1 base, with 14 bases between them. The CDR3 DNA reads as TGTGCCAGCGAGGGTGGTCGGGGGAACACTGAAGCTTTCTTT. The encoded protein is CASEGGRGNTEAFF.

The chain combines TRBV19 with TRBJ1-5; 8 nucleotides agree with TRBD1. The trim removed 7 bases at V and 2 bases at J, leaving 10 bases unmatched. The CDR3 has 16 residues. Germline assignment: CDR1 LNHDA and CDR2 SQIVND (reference sequence). The CDR3 region is CASKGTGTVGNQPQHF. The CDR3, as DNA: TGTGCCAGTAAAGGGACAGGAACCGTTGGCAATCAGCCCCAGCATTTT. The variable domain in full, completed from reference TRBV19 and TRBJ1-5, reads DGGITQSPKYLFRKEGQNVTLSCEQNLNHDAMYWYRQDPGQGLRLIYYSQIVNDFQKGDIAEGYSVSREKKESFPLTVTSAQKNPTAFYLCASKGTGTVGNQPQHFGDGTRLSIL.

As for this clone: A read error is likely, as this CDR3 ends without the conserved phenylalanine or tryptophan. The DNA is omitted, as the CDR3 cannot be located on it reliably, and the CDR3 follows TCRdb's listing. This sequence joins TRBV12-5 and TRBJ1-2; the table names TRBD1, a call not compared with the DNA. CDR1 and CDR2 (germline): LGHNT, FRNRAP. With termini counted, the CDR3 has 10 amino acids. CDR3 residues: CASGLVDRTA.

The chain is built from TRBV29-1 and TRBJ2-5; D is unresolved. Trimming took off 1 base at V and 0 bases at J, with 6 bases between the two ends. The CDR3 extends over 13 amino acids. The V gene's germline CDR1 is SQVTM and CDR2 ANQGSEA. This chain's CDR3 is CSVEGGHQETQYF. The CDR3 coding sequence is TGCAGCGTTGAAGGGGGTCACCAAGAGACCCAGTACTTC.

V gene TRBV18 combines with J gene TRBJ1-4; 8 bases match TRBD1. The CDR3 extends over 15 amino acids. V dropped 6 bases and J dropped 2; count of bases not matched to a gene: 5. Germline CDR1 KGHSH, CDR2 LQKENI. The CDR3 protein is CASSPTGVTNEKLFF. DNA for the CDR3: TGTGCCAGCTCTCCGACAGGGGTGACTAATGAAAAACTGTTTTTT.

The J gene is TRBJ2-5, the V gene TRBV25-1, with D possibly being TRBD1 (6 bases). Between the trimmed V and J ends, which lost 6 bases and 2 bases, there was a span of 10 bases. Germline V CDR1 and CDR2: MGHDK, SYGVNS. The CDR3 loop spans 13 amino acids. CDR3 DNA: TGTGCCAGCAGGGGGGCAGGGCAAGAGACCCAGTACTTC. This sequence encodes CASRGAGQETQYF.